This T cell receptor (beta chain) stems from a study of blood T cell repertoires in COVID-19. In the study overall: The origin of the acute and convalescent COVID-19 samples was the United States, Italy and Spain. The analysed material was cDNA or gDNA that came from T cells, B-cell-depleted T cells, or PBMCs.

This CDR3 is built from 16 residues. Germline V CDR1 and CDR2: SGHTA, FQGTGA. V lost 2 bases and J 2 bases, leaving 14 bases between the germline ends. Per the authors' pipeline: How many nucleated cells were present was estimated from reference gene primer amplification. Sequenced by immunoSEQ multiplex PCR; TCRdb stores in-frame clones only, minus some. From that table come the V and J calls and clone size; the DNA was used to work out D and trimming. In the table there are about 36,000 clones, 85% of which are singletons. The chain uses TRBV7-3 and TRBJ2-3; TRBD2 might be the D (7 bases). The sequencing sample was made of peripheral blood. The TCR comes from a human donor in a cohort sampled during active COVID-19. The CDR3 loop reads CASSLYTGGHTDTQYF. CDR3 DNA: TGTGCCAGCAGCTTATATACGGGGGGACACACAGATACGCAGTATTTT.